This TCR beta chain was sequenced for a study of blood T cell repertoires in COVID-19. Turning to the study itself: Samples came from the United States, Italy and Spain, spanning acute and convalescent COVID-19. The cDNA or gDNA used as material had been derived from T cells, B-cell-depleted T cells, or PBMCs.

CDR1 is LNHDA, CDR2 SQIVND, per germline (reference sequence). The CDR3 has 14 amino acids. J was trimmed by 4 bases and V by 5 bases; bases with no gene match: 7. Authors' methods: Reference gene primers were amplified, and this amplification served to estimate nucleated cell counts. Assay used: immunoSEQ multiplex PCR; TCRdb lists only in-frame clones, some missing. Clone size and V and J calls were adopted from that table, with D and trimming inferred from the DNA. The data hold around 270,000 clones, with roughly 90% observed a single time. This chain links TRBV19 with TRBJ1-1; 7 bases fit TRBD1. This clonotype was obtained from a middle-aged man with acute or convalescent COVID-19. Material: peripheral blood. CDR3 coding DNA: TGTGCCAGTAGTCCCCAGGGGGTCTCCACTGAAGCTTTCTTT. Protein sequence: CASSPQGVSTEAFF.